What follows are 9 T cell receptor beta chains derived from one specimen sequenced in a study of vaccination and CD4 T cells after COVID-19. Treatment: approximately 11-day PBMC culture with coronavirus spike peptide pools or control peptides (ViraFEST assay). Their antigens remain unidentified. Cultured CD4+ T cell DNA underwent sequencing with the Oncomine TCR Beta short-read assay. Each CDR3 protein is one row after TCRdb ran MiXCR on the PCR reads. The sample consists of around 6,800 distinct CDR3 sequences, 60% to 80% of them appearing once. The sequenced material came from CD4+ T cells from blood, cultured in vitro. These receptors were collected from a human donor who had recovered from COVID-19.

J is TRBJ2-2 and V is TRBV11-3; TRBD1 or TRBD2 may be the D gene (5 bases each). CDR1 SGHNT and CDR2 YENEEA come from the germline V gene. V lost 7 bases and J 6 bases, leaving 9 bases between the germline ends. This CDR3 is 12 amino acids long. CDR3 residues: CASMGVAGELFF. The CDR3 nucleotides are TGTGCCAGCATGGGGGTCGCCGGGGAGCTGTTTTTT. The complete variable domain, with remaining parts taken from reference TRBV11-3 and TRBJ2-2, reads EAGVVQSPRYKIIEKKQPVAFWCNPISGHNTLYWYLQNLGQGPELLIRYENEEAVDDSQLPKDRFSAERLKGVDSTLKIQPAELGDSAVYLCASMGVAGELFFGEGSRLTVL.

CDR3 nucleotide sequence: TGCGCCAGCAGCCAGACAGGGGCCTACCAAGAGACCCAGTACTTC. Translation gives CASSQTGAYQETQYF. The chain uses TRBV5-1 and TRBJ2-5; 8 bases match TRBD1. With V trimmed by 4 bases and J by 0 bases, 5 bases remained unmatched. The length of the CDR3 is 15 residues. The germline V gene encodes CDR1 SGHRS and CDR2 YFSETQ.

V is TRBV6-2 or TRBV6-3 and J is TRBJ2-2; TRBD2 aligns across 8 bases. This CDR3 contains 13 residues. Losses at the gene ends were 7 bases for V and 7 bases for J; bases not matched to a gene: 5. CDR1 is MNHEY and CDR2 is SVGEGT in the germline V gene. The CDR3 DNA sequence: TGTGCCAGCACCCCCGGGGGGGTCGGGGAGCTGTTTTTT. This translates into CASTPGGVGELFF.

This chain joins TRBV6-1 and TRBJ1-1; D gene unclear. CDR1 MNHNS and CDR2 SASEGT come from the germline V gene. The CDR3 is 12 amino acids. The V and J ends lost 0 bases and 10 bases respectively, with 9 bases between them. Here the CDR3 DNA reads TGTGCCAGCAGTGAAGCCCGCGTAAGAGCTTTCTTT. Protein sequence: CASSEARVRAFF.

DNA of the CDR3: TGTGCCGGATTTGGACAGGGGGGATTCTACGAGCAGTACTTC. This codes for CAGFGQGGFYEQYF. The V and J genes are TRBV7-6 and TRBJ2-7; TRBD1 aligns across 10 bases. The CDR3 sequence is 14 residues long. CDR1 SGHVS and CDR2 FNYEAQ come from the germline V gene. V lost 11 bases and J lost 3; bases outside the gene matches: 10.

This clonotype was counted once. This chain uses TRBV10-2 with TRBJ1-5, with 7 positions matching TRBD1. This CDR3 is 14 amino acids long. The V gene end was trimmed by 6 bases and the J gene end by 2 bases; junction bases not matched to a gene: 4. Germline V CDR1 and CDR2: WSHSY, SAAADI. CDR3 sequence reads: CASSGTGGNQPQHF. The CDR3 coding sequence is TGCGCCAGCAGCGGAACAGGGGGCAATCAGCCCCAGCATTTT.

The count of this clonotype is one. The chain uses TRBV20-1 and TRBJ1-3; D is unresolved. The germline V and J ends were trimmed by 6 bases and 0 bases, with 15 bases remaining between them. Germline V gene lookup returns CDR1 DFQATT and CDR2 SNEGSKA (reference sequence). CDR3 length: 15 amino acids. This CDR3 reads CSADSGGSSGNTIYF. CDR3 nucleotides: TGCAGTGCCGACTCCGGAGGGTCCTCTGGAAACACCATATATTTT.

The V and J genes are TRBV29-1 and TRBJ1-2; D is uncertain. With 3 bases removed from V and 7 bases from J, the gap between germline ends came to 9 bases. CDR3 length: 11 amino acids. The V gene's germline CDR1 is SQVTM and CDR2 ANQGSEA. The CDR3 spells CSVERIPGYTF. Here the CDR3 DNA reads TGCAGCGTTGAGAGAATCCCTGGCTACACCTTC.

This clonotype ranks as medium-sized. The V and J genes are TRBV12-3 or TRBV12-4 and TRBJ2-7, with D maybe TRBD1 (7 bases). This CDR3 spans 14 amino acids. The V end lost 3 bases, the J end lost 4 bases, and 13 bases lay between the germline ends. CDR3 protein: CASSFRGAMYEQYF. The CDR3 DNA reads TGTGCCAGCAGTTTCAGGGGGGCCATGTACGAGCAGTACTTC.